This TCR beta chain was found in a study of T cells after yellow fever vaccination. TCRdb called the 5' RACE reads again in MiXCR, with one record for every CDR3 protein. The data contain about 63,000 distinct CDR3 sequences, 6.5% to 8% of them singletons. The TCR comes from a man aged 25-40 years who received the YFV17D yellow fever vaccine. The input for sequencing was CD8+ T cells sorted from PBMCs, taken 15 days after the yellow fever booster vaccination.

The CDR3 here is CASSYLTGPNYEQYF. As DNA, the CDR3 is TGTGCCAGCAGCTACCTAACGGGGCCGAACTACGAGCAGTACTTC. V usage is TRBV7-6 and J usage is TRBJ2-7; D is tentatively TRBD1 or TRBD2 (5 bases each). Germline CDR1 is SGHVS and CDR2 is FNYEAQ. V was trimmed by 4 bases and J by 3 bases, leaving 16 bases between them. The CDR3 contains 15 residues.